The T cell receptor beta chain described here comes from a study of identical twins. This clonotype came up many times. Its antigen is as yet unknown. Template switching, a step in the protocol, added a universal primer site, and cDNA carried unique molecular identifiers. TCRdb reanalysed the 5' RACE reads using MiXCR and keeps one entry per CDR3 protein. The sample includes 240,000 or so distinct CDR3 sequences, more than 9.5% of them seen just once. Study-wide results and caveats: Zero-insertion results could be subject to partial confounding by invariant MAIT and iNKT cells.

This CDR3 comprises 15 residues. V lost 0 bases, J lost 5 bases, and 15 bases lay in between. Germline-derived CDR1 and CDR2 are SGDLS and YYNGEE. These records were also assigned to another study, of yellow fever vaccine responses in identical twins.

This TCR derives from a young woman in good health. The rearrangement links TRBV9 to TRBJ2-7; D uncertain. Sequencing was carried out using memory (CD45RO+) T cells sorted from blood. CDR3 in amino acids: CASSVEGSPVDEQYF. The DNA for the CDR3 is TGTGCCAGCAGCGTAGAGGGCTCCCCGGTCGACGAGCAGTACTTC.